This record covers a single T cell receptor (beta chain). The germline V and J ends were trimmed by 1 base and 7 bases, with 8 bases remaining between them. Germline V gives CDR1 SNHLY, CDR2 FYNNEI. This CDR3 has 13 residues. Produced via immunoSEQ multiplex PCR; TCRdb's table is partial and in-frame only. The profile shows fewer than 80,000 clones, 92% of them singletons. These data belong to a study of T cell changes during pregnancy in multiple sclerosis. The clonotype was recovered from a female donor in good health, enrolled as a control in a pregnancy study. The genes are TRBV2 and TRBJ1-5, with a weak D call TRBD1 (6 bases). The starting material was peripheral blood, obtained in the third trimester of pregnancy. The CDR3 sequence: CASSEGGRQPQHF. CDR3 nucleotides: TGTGCCAGCAGTGAAGGGGGGCGGCAGCCCCAGCATTTT.